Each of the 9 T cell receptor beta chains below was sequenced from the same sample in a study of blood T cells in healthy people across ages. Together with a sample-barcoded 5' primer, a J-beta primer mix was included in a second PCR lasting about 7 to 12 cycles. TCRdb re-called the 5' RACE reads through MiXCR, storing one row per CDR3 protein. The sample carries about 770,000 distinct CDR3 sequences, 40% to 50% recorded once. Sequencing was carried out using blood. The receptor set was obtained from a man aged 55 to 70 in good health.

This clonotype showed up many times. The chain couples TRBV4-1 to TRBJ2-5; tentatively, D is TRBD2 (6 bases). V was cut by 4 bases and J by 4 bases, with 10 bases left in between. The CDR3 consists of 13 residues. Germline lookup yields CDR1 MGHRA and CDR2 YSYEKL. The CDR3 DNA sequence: TGCGCCAGCAGCCGTGGAGGGATAGAGACCCAGTACTTC. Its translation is CASSRGGIETQYF.

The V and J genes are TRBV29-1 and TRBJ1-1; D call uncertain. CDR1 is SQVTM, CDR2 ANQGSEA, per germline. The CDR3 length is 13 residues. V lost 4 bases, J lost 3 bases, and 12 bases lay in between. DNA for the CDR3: TGCAGCGTTGTAGGCAAGGGCGACACTGAAGCTTTCTTT. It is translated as CSVVGKGDTEAFF.

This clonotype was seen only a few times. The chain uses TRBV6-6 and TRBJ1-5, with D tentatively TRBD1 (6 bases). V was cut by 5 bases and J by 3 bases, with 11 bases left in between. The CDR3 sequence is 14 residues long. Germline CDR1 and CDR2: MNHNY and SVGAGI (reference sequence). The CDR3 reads CASSTRTDNQPQHF. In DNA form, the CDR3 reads TGTGCCAGCAGTACTCGGACAGACAATCAGCCCCAGCATTTT.

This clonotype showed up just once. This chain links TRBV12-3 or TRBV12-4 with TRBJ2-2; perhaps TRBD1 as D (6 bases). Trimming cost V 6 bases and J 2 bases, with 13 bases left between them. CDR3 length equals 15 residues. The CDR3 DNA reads TGTGCCAGCAGAGTACAGGGTCCAAACACCGGGGAGCTGTTTTTT. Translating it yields CASRVQGPNTGELFF.

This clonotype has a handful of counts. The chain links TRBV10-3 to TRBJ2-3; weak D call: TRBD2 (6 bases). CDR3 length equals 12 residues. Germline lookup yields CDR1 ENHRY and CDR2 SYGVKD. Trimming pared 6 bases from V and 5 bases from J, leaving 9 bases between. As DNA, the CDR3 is TGTGCCATCAGCACCGGGGGAGATACGCAGTATTTT. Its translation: CAISTGGDTQYF.

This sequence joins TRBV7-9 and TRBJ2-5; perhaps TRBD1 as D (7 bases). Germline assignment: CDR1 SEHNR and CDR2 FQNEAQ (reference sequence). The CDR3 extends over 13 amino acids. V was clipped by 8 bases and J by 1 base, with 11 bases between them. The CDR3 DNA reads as TGTGCCAGCGGGGGGACAGTCCAAGAGACCCAGTACTTC. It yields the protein CASGGTVQETQYF. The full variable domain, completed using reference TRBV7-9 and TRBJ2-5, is DTGVSQNPRHKITKRGQNVTFRCDPISEHNRLYWYRQTLGQGPEFLTYFQNEAQLEKSRLLSDRFSAERPKGSFSTLEIQRTEQGDSAMYLCASGGTVQETQYFGPGTRLLVL.

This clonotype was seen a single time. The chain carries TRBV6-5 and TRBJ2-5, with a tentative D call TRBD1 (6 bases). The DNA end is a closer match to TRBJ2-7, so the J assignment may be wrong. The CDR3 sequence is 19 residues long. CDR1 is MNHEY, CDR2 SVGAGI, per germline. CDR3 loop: CASSWKSTGTGPTYYEQYF. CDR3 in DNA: TGTGCCAGCAGTTGGAAATCTACAGGGACGGGGCCTACGTACTACGAGCAGTACTTC.

The CDR3 sequence is CASSIRENQPQHF. In nucleotides, the CDR3 is TGTGCCAGCAGTATTCGAGAAAATCAGCCCCAGCATTTT. This chain joins TRBV27 and TRBJ1-5; no reliable D call. Trimming cost V 5 bases and J 4 bases, with 9 bases left between them. The CDR3 length is 13 residues. Per germline, CDR1 MNHEY and CDR2 SMNVEV (reference sequence).

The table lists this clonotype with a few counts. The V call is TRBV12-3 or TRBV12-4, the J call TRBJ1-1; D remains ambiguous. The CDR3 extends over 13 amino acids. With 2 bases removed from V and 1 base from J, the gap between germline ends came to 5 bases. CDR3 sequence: CASSLKRNTEAFF. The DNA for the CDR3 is TGTGCCAGCAGTTTAAAGAGGAACACTGAAGCTTTCTTT.